These 15 T cell receptor beta chains originate from one sample sequenced in a study of cytomegalovirus exposure and HLA in healthy donors. Assay used: immunoSEQ multiplex PCR; TCRdb lists only in-frame clones, some missing. The data show some 200,000 clones, approximately 80% seen once. The specimen sequenced was PBMCs. The source is a woman in her twenties or thirties in good health and CMV-seropositive.

The rearrangement links TRBV4-1 to TRBJ1-2; 8 bases line up with TRBD1. The length of the CDR3 is 16 residues. From germline, CDR1 is MGHRA and CDR2 YSYEKL. Trimming took 2 bases from V and 4 from J; bases not matched to a gene: 9. CDR3 in amino acids: CASSQRTGGRFYGYTF. Here the CDR3 DNA reads TGCGCCAGCAGCCAACGTACAGGGGGGAGATTCTATGGCTACACCTTC.

This clone was observed a few times. This chain uses TRBV4-2 with TRBJ2-2; 7 bases fit TRBD2. J gave up 5 bases and V 1 base, and 4 bases lay outside the gene matches. The CDR3 covers 15 residues. Looked up from germline, CDR1 is LGHNA and CDR2 is YNFKEQ. The CDR3 coding sequence is TGTGCCAGCAGCCAAGGCACCGGGGGGACCGGGGAGCTGTTTTTT. It translates to CASSQGTGGTGELFF.

V and J are TRBV5-1 and TRBJ2-3; 7 nucleotides match TRBD1. The CDR3 runs 16 residues. CDR1 is SGHRS, CDR2 YFSETQ, per germline. V lost 0 bases, J lost 6 bases, and 10 bases stayed unmatched. The CDR3 DNA sequence: TGCGCCAGCAGCTTGGCCACAGGGGCTGGTACGGATACGCAGTATTTT. Its protein product is CASSLATGAGTDTQYF.

The chain couples TRBV5-1 to TRBJ1-1; D is unclear. The germline gives CDR1 SGHRS, CDR2 YFSETQ. The germline V and J ends were trimmed by 0 bases and 6 bases, with 15 bases remaining between them. The CDR3 runs to 15 residues. The CDR3 loop is CASSLEVGRFSEAFF. CDR3 DNA sequence: TGCGCCAGCAGCTTGGAGGTGGGCAGGTTTTCTGAAGCTTTCTTT.

This clone showed up many times. The chain couples TRBV19 to TRBJ1-5; D call uncertain. V was clipped by 3 bases and J by 7 bases, with 13 bases between them. The CDR3 spans 14 residues. Germline V gives CDR1 LNHDA, CDR2 SQIVND (reference sequence). The CDR3 DNA sequence: TGTGCCAGTAGTATGCCCGGTTTGGAGCAGCCCCAGCATTTT. This gives the protein CASSMPGLEQPQHF. The whole variable domain, filled in from reference TRBV19 and TRBJ1-5, reads DGGITQSPKYLFRKEGQNVTLSCEQNLNHDAMYWYRQDPGQGLRLIYYSQIVNDFQKGDIAEGYSVSREKKESFPLTVTSAQKNPTAFYLCASSMPGLEQPQHFGDGTRLSIL.

The chain recombines TRBV27 with TRBJ1-1; the D gene is possibly TRBD1 (6 bases). This CDR3 comprises 15 residues. Germline V gene sequence: CDR1 MNHEY, CDR2 SMNVEV (reference sequence). Trimming took 0 bases from V and 4 from J, leaving 12 bases between them. In nucleotides, the CDR3 is TGTGCCAGCAGTTTATCGGGAGGGGGGGGCACTGAAGCTTTCTTT. Encoded protein: CASSLSGGGGTEAFF.

This clone was seen only a few times. The V gene is TRBV11-2, the J gene TRBJ1-1; 8 bases align to TRBD1. V gave up 2 bases and J gave up 4 bases; unmatched junction bases: 3. The CDR3 consists of 14 residues. Germline lookup yields CDR1 SGHAT and CDR2 FQNNGV. CDR3 in amino acids: CASSLPRGPTEAFF. As DNA, the CDR3 is TGTGCCAGCAGCTTACCCAGGGGGCCCACTGAAGCTTTCTTT.

As DNA, the CDR3 is TGTGCCAGCAGCTTGTTAGTTGTTGTCACAGATACGCAGTATTTT. This codes for CASSLLVVVTDTQYF. V and J are TRBV5-6 and TRBJ2-3; D uncertain. The CDR3 spans 15 residues. Germline V gene sequence: CDR1 SGHDT, CDR2 YYEEEE. The ends were cut back, 1 base at V and 2 bases at J, with 11 bases in the middle.

The table lists this clone with a count of one. The rearrangement uses TRBV6-5 and TRBJ2-3; tentative D call: TRBD1 (6 bases). V gave up 2 bases and J gave up 0 bases, with 6 bases separating them. This CDR3 spans 14 amino acids. CDR1 MNHEY and CDR2 SVGAGI come from the germline V gene. CDR3 sequence (DNA): TGTGCCAGCAGTTACGGGGGCAGCACAGATACGCAGTATTTT. Translating it yields CASSYGGSTDTQYF.

The chain employs TRBV5-1 and TRBJ2-6; the D is unclear. Germline V gene sequence: CDR1 SGHRS, CDR2 YFSETQ. The CDR3 covers 14 residues. V dropped 3 bases and J dropped 0 bases, with 4 bases sitting between them. In DNA, the CDR3 is TGCGCCAGCAGCTCCAACTCTGGGGCCAACGTCCTGACTTTC. Translating gives CASSSNSGANVLTF.

The chain employs TRBV5-8 and TRBJ2-1, with 9 bases matching TRBD2. Germline V gene data show CDR1 as SGHTS and CDR2 as YDEGEE. The CDR3 is made up of 18 amino acids. The V and J ends lost 6 bases and 1 base, in that order; junction bases with no gene match: 14. The CDR3 region has the DNA TGTGCCAGCAAGGCTCGGCGGGAGGGTAGTAGGTCCTACAATGAGCAGTTCTTC. Its protein product is CASKARREGSRSYNEQFF.

V usage is TRBV7-2 and J usage is TRBJ2-7; D may be TRBD2 (5 bases). CDR3 length equals 16 residues. Germline V gene data show CDR1 as SGHTA and CDR2 as FQGNSA. The ends were cut back, 5 bases at V and 3 bases at J, with 20 bases in the middle. The CDR3 coding sequence is TGTGCCAGCAGCCCCCCGCCGGGAAACCCGCTCTACGAGCAGTACTTC. Residues: CASSPPPGNPLYEQYF.

The J gene is TRBJ2-7, the V gene TRBV5-5, with D hard to call. Trimming took off 3 bases at V and 3 bases at J, with 16 bases between the two ends. From germline, CDR1 is SGHKS and CDR2 YYEKEE (reference sequence). The CDR3 runs 15 residues. The CDR3 sequence: CASSSSPSTRYEQYF. The CDR3 DNA is TGTGCCAGCAGCTCTTCGCCGAGCACGCGCTACGAGCAGTACTTC. The full variable domain, with the rest looked up from reference TRBV5-5 and TRBJ2-7, is DAGVTQSPTHLIKTRGQQVTLRCSPISGHKSVSWYQQVLGQGPQFIFQYYEKEERGRGNFPDRFSARQFPNYSSELNVNALLLGDSALYLCASSSSPSTRYEQYFGPGTRLTVT.

The CDR3 region has the DNA TGTGCCAGCAGGCTAGCGGGTCAAGAGACCCAGTACTTC. Translation: CASRLAGQETQYF. The chain uses TRBV5-4 and TRBJ2-5; 8 bases are shared with TRBD2. This CDR3 spans 13 amino acids. In germline, CDR1 is SGHNT, CDR2 YYREEE (reference sequence). V lost 5 bases, J lost 2 bases, and 2 bases stayed unmatched.

The sample holds one count of this clone. V and J are TRBV29-1 and TRBJ2-7, with a possible D match to TRBD2 (5 bases). Germline V gene sequence: CDR1 SQVTM, CDR2 ANQGSEA. Trimming pared 3 bases from V and 6 bases from J, leaving 15 bases between. The CDR3 has 13 residues. CDR3 sequence (DNA): TGCAGCGTTGACGTCAGCGGTGGGAGCGAGCAGTACTTC. Encoded protein: CSVDVSGGSEQYF.